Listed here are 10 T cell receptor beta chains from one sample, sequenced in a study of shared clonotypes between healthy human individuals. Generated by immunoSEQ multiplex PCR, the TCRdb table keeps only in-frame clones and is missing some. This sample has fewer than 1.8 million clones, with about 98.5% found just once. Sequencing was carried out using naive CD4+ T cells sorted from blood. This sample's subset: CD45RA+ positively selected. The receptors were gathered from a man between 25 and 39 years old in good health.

As DNA, the CDR3 is TGCGCCAGCAGCTTGGTCCGCGGAGGCGTTTACGAGCAGTACTTC. It is translated as CASSLVRGGVYEQYF. The genes are TRBV5-1 and TRBJ2-7, with D possibly TRBD2 on 5 matching bases. Trimming took 0 bases from V and 4 from J, leaving 14 bases between them. CDR3 length equals 15 residues. Germline CDR1 reads SGHRS; CDR2 reads YFSETQ.

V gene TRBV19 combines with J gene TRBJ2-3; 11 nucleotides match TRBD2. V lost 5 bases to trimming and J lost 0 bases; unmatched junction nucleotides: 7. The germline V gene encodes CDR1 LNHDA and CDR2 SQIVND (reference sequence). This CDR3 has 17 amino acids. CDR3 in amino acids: CASSLLAGVTSTDTQYF. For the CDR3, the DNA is TGTGCCAGTAGTTTACTAGCGGGAGTTACTAGCACAGATACGCAGTATTTT. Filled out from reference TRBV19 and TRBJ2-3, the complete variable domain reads DGGITQSPKYLFRKEGQNVTLSCEQNLNHDAMYWYRQDPGQGLRLIYYSQIVNDFQKGDIAEGYSVSREKKESFPLTVTSAQKNPTAFYLCASSLLAGVTSTDTQYFGPGTRLTVL.

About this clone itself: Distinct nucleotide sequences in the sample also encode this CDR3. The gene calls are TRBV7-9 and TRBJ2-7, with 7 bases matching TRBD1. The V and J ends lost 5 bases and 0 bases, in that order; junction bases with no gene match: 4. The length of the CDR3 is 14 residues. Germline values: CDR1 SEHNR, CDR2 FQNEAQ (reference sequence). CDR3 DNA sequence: TGTGCCAGCAGCCCCCGGGACAGCTCCTACGAGCAGTACTTC. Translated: CASSPRDSSYEQYF.

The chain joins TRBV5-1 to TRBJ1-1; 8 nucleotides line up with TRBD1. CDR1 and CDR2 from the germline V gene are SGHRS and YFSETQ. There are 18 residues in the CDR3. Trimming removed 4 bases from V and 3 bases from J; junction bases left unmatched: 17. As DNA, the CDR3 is TGCGCCAGCAGCATCGCTGCCGGGACAGGAGTACTTTACACTGAAGCTTTCTTT. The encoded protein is CASSIAAGTGVLYTEAFF.

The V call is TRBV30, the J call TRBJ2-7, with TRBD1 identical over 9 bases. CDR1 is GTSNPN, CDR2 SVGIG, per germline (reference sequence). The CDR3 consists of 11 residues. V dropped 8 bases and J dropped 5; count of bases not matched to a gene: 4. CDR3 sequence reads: CARQGVHEQYF. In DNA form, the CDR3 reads TGTGCCAGACAGGGGGTCCACGAGCAGTACTTC. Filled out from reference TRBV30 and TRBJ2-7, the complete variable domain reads SQTIHQWPATLVQPVGSPLSLECTVEGTSNPNLYWYRQAAGRGLQLLFYSVGIGQISSEVPQNLSASRPQDRQFILSSKKLLLSDSGFYLCARQGVHEQYFGPGTRLTVT.

Here the CDR3 DNA reads TGTGCCAGTAGTATTACAGGGGGCGAACAGAGCGGCTACACCTTC. Translated: CASSITGGEQSGYTF. The rearrangement uses TRBV19 and TRBJ1-2, with TRBD1 matching over 9 bases. Unmatched junction bases numbered 10, after V lost 3 bases and J lost 8 bases. Per germline, CDR1 LNHDA and CDR2 SQIVND (reference sequence). The CDR3 has 15 amino acids.

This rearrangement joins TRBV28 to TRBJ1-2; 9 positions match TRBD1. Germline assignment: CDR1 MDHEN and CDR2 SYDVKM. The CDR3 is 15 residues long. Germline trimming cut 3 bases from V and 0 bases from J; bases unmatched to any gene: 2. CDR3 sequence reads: CASSFRTGANYGYTF. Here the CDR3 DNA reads TGTGCCAGCAGTTTTCGGACAGGGGCTAACTATGGCTACACCTTC.

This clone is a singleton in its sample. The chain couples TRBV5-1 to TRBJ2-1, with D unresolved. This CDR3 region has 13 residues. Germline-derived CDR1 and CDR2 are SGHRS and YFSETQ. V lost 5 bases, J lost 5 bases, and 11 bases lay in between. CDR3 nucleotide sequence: TGCGCCAGCAGTTTGTTCAATGACAATGAGCAGTTCTTC. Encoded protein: CASSLFNDNEQFF. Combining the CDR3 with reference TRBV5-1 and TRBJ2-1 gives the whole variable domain KAGVTQTPRYLIKTRGQQVTLSCSPISGHRSVSWYQQTPGQGLQFLFEYFSETQRNKGNFPGRFSGRQFSNSRSEMNVSTLELGDSALYLCASSLFNDNEQFFGPGTRLTVL.

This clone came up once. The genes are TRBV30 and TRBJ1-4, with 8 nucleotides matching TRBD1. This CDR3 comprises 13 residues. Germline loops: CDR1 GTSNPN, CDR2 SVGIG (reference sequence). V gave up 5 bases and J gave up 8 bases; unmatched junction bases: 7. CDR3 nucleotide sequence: TGTGCCTGGGGGACAGGCGGGGAGGAAAAACTGTTTTTT. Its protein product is CAWGTGGEEKLFF.

Here the CDR3 DNA reads TGTGCCAGCAGCTTGCGGACAGGGGCTGACTACAATGAGCAGTTCTTC. It translates to CASSLRTGADYNEQFF. This chain joins TRBV5-4 and TRBJ2-1, with 9 bases that match TRBD1. The CDR3 has 16 amino acids. Germline trimming cut 1 base from V and 3 bases from J; bases unmatched to any gene: 5. CDR1 is SGHNT, CDR2 YYREEE, per germline (reference sequence).